A single sample is the source of the 13 T cell receptor beta chains below, sequenced in a study of blood T cell repertoires in COVID-19 (dated by TCRdb to the early 2020s). Receptor libraries were prepared by the immunoSEQ multiplex PCR assay. In TCRdb, the immuneACCESS table is reduced to in-frame sequences with V and J assigned. These tables do not hold every clone; where another copy was compared, an unresolved V gene accounts for under half, and the others remain unexplained. This sample gives some 270,000 clones in total; about 86% of them show up just once. The top ten constitute more than 3% of the sample. The specimen sequenced was PBMCs or T cells enriched from blood (not recorded which). The receptors were gathered from a man aged 45-60 years who had recovered from COVID-19.

The chain links TRBV19 to TRBJ2-7; 10 bases agree with TRBD2. The CDR3 is 18 amino acids. Looked up from germline, CDR1 is LNHDA and CDR2 is SQIVND (reference sequence). J gave up 4 bases and V 3 bases, and 15 bases lay outside the gene matches. As DNA, the CDR3 is TGTGCCAGTAGTATCCAGGGTGTGAGGCTAGCGGGAGTGTACGAGCAGTACTTC. This sequence encodes CASSIQGVRLAGVYEQYF.

The V and J genes are TRBV20-1 and TRBJ1-1; D uncertain. Trimming stripped 6 bases from V and 3 bases from J, with 5 bases between. Looked up from germline, CDR1 is DFQATT and CDR2 is SNEGSKA (reference sequence). The CDR3 runs 10 residues. CDR3 in amino acids: CSATDTEAFF. The CDR3 nucleotides read TGCAGTGCGACTGACACTGAAGCTTTCTTT.

This clone occurred a few times. V and J are TRBV7-8 and TRBJ1-2, with D uncertain. CDR3 length equals 16 residues. V lost 4 bases and J 3 bases, leaving 18 bases between the germline ends. Germline V gives CDR1 SGHVS, CDR2 FQNEAQ. The CDR3 spells CASSSRLIFEDYGYTF. CDR3 coding DNA: TGTGCCAGCAGCTCCCGACTGATTTTTGAGGACTATGGCTACACCTTC.

The chain is built from TRBV19 and TRBJ1-1; possibly TRBD1 for D (6 bases). Germline V gene lookup returns CDR1 LNHDA and CDR2 SQIVND (reference sequence). CDR3 length: 14 amino acids. The V and J ends lost 3 bases and 6 bases respectively, with 14 bases between them. The CDR3 DNA reads as TGTGCCAGTAGTATTACTAACAGGGTGGCTGAAGCTTTCTTT. Protein product: CASSITNRVAEAFF.

This chain connects TRBV19 to TRBJ1-4; D not certain. The CDR3 is made up of 12 amino acids. With 5 bases removed from V and 2 bases from J, the gap between germline ends came to 3 bases. Germline V gene data show CDR1 as LNHDA and CDR2 as SQIVND (reference sequence). For the CDR3, the DNA is TGTGCCAGTAGTTATACTAATGAAAAACTGTTTTTT. Translation gives CASSYTNEKLFF.

The chain has TRBV4-1 and TRBJ2-5; D ambiguous. The ends were cut back, 1 base at V and 2 bases at J, with 11 bases in the middle. Germline loops: CDR1 MGHRA, CDR2 YSYEKL. This CDR3 contains 15 residues. In DNA form, the CDR3 reads TGCGCCAGCAGCCAAGTCGGGTGGTTACAAGAGACCCAGTACTTC. Protein: CASSQVGWLQETQYF.

The V gene is TRBV5-1, the J gene TRBJ1-1; 9 positions match TRBD1. The CDR3 contains 16 residues. Losses at the gene ends were 4 bases for V and 2 bases for J; bases not matched to a gene: 9. Germline CDR1 SGHRS, CDR2 YFSETQ. CDR3 DNA sequence: TGCGCCAGCAGCGGAGAAACAGGGGGCCCTAACACTGAAGCTTTCTTT. Translated: CASSGETGGPNTEAFF.

J is TRBJ1-4 and V is TRBV19; D might be TRBD1 (6 bases). CDR1 and CDR2 (germline): LNHDA, SQIVND (reference sequence). V lost 3 bases, J lost 3 bases, and 14 bases lay in between. The CDR3 is made up of 16 amino acids. CDR3 nucleotide sequence: TGTGCCAGTAGTATCAGGGGCCGGGTACCTAATGAAAAACTGTTTTTT. Its protein product is CASSIRGRVPNEKLFF. Based on the CDR3 plus reference TRBV19 and TRBJ1-4, the full variable domain is DGGITQSPKYLFRKEGQNVTLSCEQNLNHDAMYWYRQDPGQGLRLIYYSQIVNDFQKGDIAEGYSVSREKKESFPLTVTSAQKNPTAFYLCASSIRGRVPNEKLFFGSGTQLSVL.

By its share, this clone is medium-sized (0.01 to 0.1%). The chain joins TRBV11-2 to TRBJ2-7; TRBD1 matches 10 bases. This CDR3 region has 13 residues. The germline gives CDR1 SGHAT, CDR2 FQNNGV. J lost 1 base, V lost 6 bases, and 0 bases had no gene match. DNA for the CDR3: TGTGCCAGCAGGGGACAGGGGTCCTACGAGCAGTACTTC. It specifies CASRGQGSYEQYF.

The chain employs TRBV29-1 and TRBJ1-1, with 8 bases that match TRBD1. CDR3 length: 14 residues. J was trimmed by 6 bases and V by 1 base; bases with no gene match: 7. Germline V lookup: CDR1 SQVTM, CDR2 ANQGSEA. CDR3 DNA sequence: TGCAGCGTTGAAGTACTGGGACAGGTTCCTGAAGCTTTCTTT. It codes for CSVEVLGQVPEAFF.

The chain combines TRBV21-1 with TRBJ2-2; TRBD1, the table's D call, was not compared with the DNA. TRBV21-1 is noted as a pseudogene. The CDR3 extends over 17 amino acids. The CDR3 region is CASSPGPRDKNTGELFF. In DNA, the CDR3 is TGTGCCAGCAGCCCGGGACCCCGGGACAAGAACACCGGGGAGCTGTTTTTT.

This chain connects TRBV19 to TRBJ2-7; D is perhaps TRBD2 (6 bases). Trimming pared 1 base from V and 2 bases from J, leaving 12 bases between. The CDR3 sequence is 15 residues long. In germline, CDR1 is LNHDA, CDR2 SQIVND (reference sequence). CDR3 DNA: TGTGCCAGTAGTATAGCGGCGGGGAAGCCCTACGAGCAGTACTTC. It codes for CASSIAAGKPYEQYF.

The chain has TRBV3-1 (or the pseudogene TRBV3-2) and TRBJ2-7; 8 nucleotides align to TRBD2. Germline assignment: CDR1 LGHDT and CDR2 YNNKEL (reference sequence). The junction had 7 bases not matched to a gene; V was cut back by 7 bases and J by 5 bases. This CDR3 is 13 amino acids long. CDR3 in amino acids: CASTFSGDHEQYF. The CDR3 region has the DNA TGTGCCAGCACTTTTAGCGGGGACCACGAGCAGTACTTC.